This passage covers 21 T cell receptor beta chains from one sample sequenced in a study of T cells after yellow fever vaccination. From the 5' RACE reads, TCRdb called clonotypes with MiXCR, one entry per CDR3 protein. The sample comprises roughly 330,000 distinct CDR3 sequences, around 3.9% of which are singletons, and roughly a quarter rests with the top ten. Material: PBMCs, obtained 5 days after the yellow fever booster vaccination. These TCRs come from a man aged 18 to 30 who received the YFV17D yellow fever vaccine.

This clonotype appeared a few times. This chain joins TRBV6-5 and TRBJ1-6; a possible D gene is TRBD1 (5 bases). Trimming removed 4 bases at V and 10 bases at J, with 17 bases between. The CDR3 has 15 residues. Germline V gene data show CDR1 as MNHEY and CDR2 as SVGAGI. As DNA, the CDR3 is TGTGCCAGCAGTTTGAAGTGGGGCCTCGACTCACCCCTCCACTTT. Translating gives CASSLKWGLDSPLHF.

This clonotype was observed a few times. The chain is built from TRBV12-3 or TRBV12-4 and TRBJ2-3; D is ambiguous. V was clipped by 4 bases and J by 0 bases, with 11 bases between them. The CDR3 sequence is 15 residues long. CDR3 amino acids: CASSSDPASTDTQYF. As DNA, the CDR3 is TGTGCCAGCAGTTCCGATCCGGCTAGCACAGATACGCAGTATTTT.

There are a few counts of this clonotype. This chain uses TRBV4-2 with TRBJ1-1, with D tentatively TRBD1 (6 bases). The V gene's germline CDR1 is LGHNA and CDR2 YNFKEQ. CDR3 length equals 16 residues. Trimming took 2 bases from V and 0 from J, leaving 13 bases between them. The CDR3 reads CASSQMGGAMNTEAFF. For the CDR3, the DNA is TGTGCCAGCAGCCAAATGGGGGGGGCCATGAACACTGAAGCTTTCTTT.

This clonotype was counted ten times or more. The V and J genes are TRBV11-3 and TRBJ2-1; the D gene is possibly TRBD1 (5 bases). The germline gives CDR1 SGHNT, CDR2 YENEEA. The CDR3 consists of 14 residues. The ends were cut back, 6 bases at V and 6 bases at J, with 15 bases in the middle. The CDR3 nucleotides read TGTGCCAGCAGTTTTTCAGGGTTGGCCAATGAGCAGTTCTTC. Its protein is CASSFSGLANEQFF.

The rearrangement links TRBV12-3 or TRBV12-4 to TRBJ2-5; 11 bases align to TRBD1. V lost 6 bases to trimming and J lost 4 bases; unmatched junction nucleotides: 7. CDR3 length: 15 residues. DNA of the CDR3: TGTGCCAGCAGCCAAGGACAGGGGGCGCCAGAGACCCAGTACTTC. Translating it yields CASSQGQGAPETQYF.

This clonotype showed up just a few times. This chain links TRBV7-6 with TRBJ1-6, with 9 bases identical to TRBD1. The CDR3 is 15 amino acids. The V gene's germline CDR1 is SGHVS and CDR2 FNYEAQ. V lost 7 bases to trimming and J lost 8 bases; unmatched junction nucleotides: 9. In DNA form, the CDR3 reads TGTGCCAGCACCTTGACGGGGACAGGGTATTCACCCCTCCACTTT. As protein: CASTLTGTGYSPLHF. The entire variable domain, with the rest obtained from reference TRBV7-6 and TRBJ1-6, is as follows: GAGVSQSPRYKVTKRGQDVALRCDPISGHVSLYWYRQALGQGPEFLTYFNYEAQQDKSGLPNDRFSAERPEGSISTLTIQRTEQRDSAMYRCASTLTGTGYSPLHFGNGTRLTVT.

This clonotype has a count of ten or more. This chain connects TRBV7-3 to TRBJ2-2; 7 nucleotides align to TRBD2. CDR1 is SGHTA and CDR2 is FQGTGA in the germline V gene. The CDR3 contains 16 residues. Unmatched junction bases numbered 5, after V lost 4 bases and J lost 0 bases. CDR3 in DNA: TGTGCCAGCAGCTCAGGGAGGGGTCCGAACACCGGGGAGCTGTTTTTT. Its protein is CASSSGRGPNTGELFF.

This clonotype was seen more than once but under ten times. This chain connects TRBV20-1 to TRBJ2-1, with 8 positions matching TRBD2. After removal of 3 bases from V and 8 bases from J, the junction contained 9 bases not matched to a gene. The CDR3 length is 14 residues. CDR1 is DFQATT, CDR2 SNEGSKA, per germline (reference sequence). The CDR3 here is CSASHESGGYEQFF. The CDR3 DNA follows: TGCAGTGCTAGTCATGAGAGCGGGGGCTATGAGCAGTTCTTC.

This clonotype was counted between two and nine times. This rearrangement joins TRBV5-1 to TRBJ1-4, with D hard to call. The V and J ends lost 4 bases and 14 bases respectively, with 24 bases between them. Germline-derived CDR1 and CDR2 are SGHRS and YFSETQ. This CDR3 is built from 15 residues. CDR3 sequence reads: CASSSEGVVGTQLFF. The CDR3 DNA follows: TGCGCCAGCAGCAGTGAAGGCGTCGTTGGAACTCAGCTGTTTTTT.

CDR3 coding DNA: TGTGCCACCAGCAGACTAGACAGGGCGGACACTGAAGCTTTCTTT. It is translated as CATSRLDRADTEAFF. This rearrangement joins TRBV15 to TRBJ1-1; 7 bases match TRBD1. J lost 3 bases, V lost 2 bases, and 6 bases had no gene match. Per germline, CDR1 LNHNV and CDR2 YYDKDF (reference sequence). The CDR3 contains 15 residues.

In this sample, this clonotype turned up many times. The V gene is TRBV3-1, the J gene TRBJ2-1; 10 bases map to TRBD2. Germline lookup yields CDR1 LGHDT and CDR2 YNNKEL (reference sequence). The V gene end was trimmed by 0 bases and the J gene end by 1 base; junction bases not matched to a gene: 6. CDR3 length: 18 residues. This CDR3 is CASSQDFRLAGSYNEQFF. The CDR3 DNA reads as TGTGCCAGCAGCCAAGATTTTCGACTAGCGGGTTCCTACAATGAGCAGTTCTTC.

This clonotype was seen a few times. The chain links TRBV6-5 to TRBJ1-2, with unresolved D. Germline V gene data show CDR1 as MNHEY and CDR2 as SVGAGI. V was pared by 10 bases and J by 7 bases, with 22 bases between. This CDR3 is built from 14 residues. CDR3 bases: TGTGCCACCCGGGCCGGAGGTGGGTCGAGTGGCTACACCTTC. This gives the protein CATRAGGGSSGYTF.

This clonotype has a handful of counts. The chain is built from TRBV2 and TRBJ1-2; TRBD1 matches 8 bases. V trimming: 7 bases; J trimming: 11 bases; junction bases outside the gene matches: 12. CDR1 SNHLY and CDR2 FYNNEI come from the germline V gene. The CDR3 is made up of 13 amino acids. Written as DNA, the CDR3 is TGTGCCAGCACTCGAGACAGGGGAGAGGGTTACACCTTC. Its translation is CASTRDRGEGYTF. Looking up the rest from reference TRBV2 and TRBJ1-2 gives the full variable domain: EPEVTQTPSHQVTQMGQEVILRCVPISNHLYFYWYRQILGQKVEFLVSFYNNEISEKSEIFDDQFSVERPDGSNFTLKIRSTKLEDSAMYFCASTRDRGEGYTFGSGTRLTVV.

The chain has TRBV20-1 and TRBJ2-3, with D maybe TRBD1 (5 bases). V dropped 5 bases and J dropped 2 bases, with 14 bases sitting between them. Germline loops: CDR1 DFQATT, CDR2 SNEGSKA (reference sequence). CDR3 size: 14 residues. CDR3 residues: CSAPDRRATDTQYF. The CDR3 DNA sequence: TGCAGTGCTCCTGACAGACGCGCCACAGATACGCAGTATTTT.

V gene TRBV5-1 combines with J gene TRBJ1-2, with 7 positions matching TRBD1. Germline V gene lookup returns CDR1 SGHRS and CDR2 YFSETQ. V trimming: 2 bases; J trimming: 9 bases; junction bases outside the gene matches: 13. CDR3 length: 15 amino acids. CDR3 nucleotides: TGCGCCAGCAGCTTCGGACTCCAGGGGGGAAAGAGCTACACCTTC. Translation gives CASSFGLQGGKSYTF.

This clonotype was observed a few times. The chain employs TRBV5-1 and TRBJ2-3; possibly TRBD2 for D (6 bases). Trimming pared 4 bases from V and 4 bases from J, leaving 13 bases between. The CDR3 sequence is 14 residues long. CDR1 and CDR2 from the germline V gene are SGHRS and YFSETQ. The CDR3, as DNA: TGCGCCAGCAGCAGGCGGGACTCCCCAGATACGCAGTATTTT. Translated: CASSRRDSPDTQYF. The full variable domain, in which reference TRBV5-1 and TRBJ2-3 provide the parts outside the CDR3, is KAGVTQTPRYLIKTRGQQVTLSCSPISGHRSVSWYQQTPGQGLQFLFEYFSETQRNKGNFPGRFSGRQFSNSRSEMNVSTLELGDSALYLCASSRRDSPDTQYFGPGTRLTVL.

This clonotype was observed at least ten times. The DNA for the CDR3 is TGTGCCAGCAGCTCCGGTGGGTTCTCGCAAGAGACCCAGTACTTC. It is translated as CASSSGGFSQETQYF. J is TRBJ2-5 and V is TRBV7-9; D is undetermined. V gave up 4 bases and J gave up 2 bases, with 14 bases separating them. The CDR3 consists of 15 residues. CDR1 and CDR2 (germline): SEHNR, FQNEAQ (reference sequence).

The V gene is TRBV28, the J gene TRBJ2-3; the D gene is possibly TRBD1 (6 bases). The V and J ends lost 8 bases and 2 bases respectively, with 11 bases between them. Germline loops: CDR1 MDHEN, CDR2 SYDVKM. The CDR3 consists of 13 residues. CDR3 bases: TGTGCCAGCTCAGGGGCCAACACAGATACGCAGTATTTT. It is translated as CASSGANTDTQYF.

In its sample, this clonotype was seen a few times. The rearrangement uses TRBV10-3 and TRBJ1-1; D not certain. The CDR3 loop spans 14 amino acids. With 4 bases removed from V and 4 bases from J, the gap between germline ends came to 13 bases. Germline CDR1 reads ENHRY; CDR2 reads SYGVKD. CDR3 bases: TGTGCCATCAGTGGAGCGGTAGCGGGCACTGAAGCTTTCTTT. This encodes CAISGAVAGTEAFF.

The V call is TRBV7-2, the J call TRBJ1-2; D perhaps matches TRBD1 (5 bases). The V end lost 1 base, the J end lost 8 bases, and 17 bases lay between the germline ends. The germline CDR1 and CDR2 sequences are SGHTA and FQGNSA. The CDR3 consists of 15 residues. CDR3: CASSLVGTDGRGYTF. The CDR3 region has the DNA TGTGCCAGCAGCTTAGTAGGGACGGATGGCCGGGGCTACACCTTC.

This clonotype has a handful of counts. V usage is TRBV12-3 or TRBV12-4 and J usage is TRBJ1-1; weak D call: TRBD1 (5 bases). This CDR3 is built from 16 residues. V was cut by 6 bases and J by 4 bases, with 21 bases left in between. DNA of the CDR3: TGTGCCAGCAGATCCAGGGTAACAGGATCGGGCACTGAAGCTTTCTTT. Translation gives CASRSRVTGSGTEAFF.